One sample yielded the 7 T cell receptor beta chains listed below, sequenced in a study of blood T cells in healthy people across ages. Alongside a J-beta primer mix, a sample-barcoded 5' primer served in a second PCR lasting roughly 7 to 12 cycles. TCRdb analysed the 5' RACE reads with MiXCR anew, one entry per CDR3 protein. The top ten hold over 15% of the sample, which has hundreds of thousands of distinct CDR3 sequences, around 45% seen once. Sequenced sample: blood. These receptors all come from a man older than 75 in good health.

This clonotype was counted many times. CDR3 loop: CASSYLGEQFF. The CDR3 DNA sequence: TGTGCCAGCAGTTATCTGGGTGAGCAGTTCTTC. The chain employs TRBV28 and TRBJ2-1; the D is unclear. Germline CDR1 reads MDHEN; CDR2 reads SYDVKM. The CDR3 loop spans 11 amino acids. The germline V and J ends were trimmed by 4 bases and 9 bases, with 7 bases remaining between them.

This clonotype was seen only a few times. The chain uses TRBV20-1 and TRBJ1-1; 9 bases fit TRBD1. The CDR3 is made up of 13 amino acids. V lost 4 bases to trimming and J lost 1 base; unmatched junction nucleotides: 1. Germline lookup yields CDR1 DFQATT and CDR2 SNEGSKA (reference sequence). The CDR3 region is CSAKDRGNTEAFF. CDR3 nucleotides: TGCAGTGCTAAGGACAGGGGGAACACTGAAGCTTTCTTT.

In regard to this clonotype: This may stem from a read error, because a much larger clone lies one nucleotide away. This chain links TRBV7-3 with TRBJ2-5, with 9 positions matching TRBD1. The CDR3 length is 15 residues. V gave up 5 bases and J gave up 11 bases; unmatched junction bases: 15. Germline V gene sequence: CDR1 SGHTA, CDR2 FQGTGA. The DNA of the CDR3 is TGTGCCAGCAGCCCCCCTGGACAGGGGACGCATGAGCAGTACTTC. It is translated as CASSPPGQGTHEQYF. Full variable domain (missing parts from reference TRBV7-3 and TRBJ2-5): GAGVSQTPSNKVTEKGKYVELRCDPISGHTALYWYRQSLGQGPEFLIYFQGTGAADDSGLPNDRFFAVRPEGSVSTLKIQRTERGDSAVYLCASSPPGQGTHEQYFGPGTRLLVL.

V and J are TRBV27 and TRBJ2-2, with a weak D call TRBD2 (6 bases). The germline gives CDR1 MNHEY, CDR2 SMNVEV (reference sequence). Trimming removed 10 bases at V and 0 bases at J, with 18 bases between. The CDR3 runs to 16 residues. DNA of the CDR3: TGTGCCACCTTGGCGGGACGCGTACCGAACACCGGGGAGCTGTTTTTT. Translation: CATLAGRVPNTGELFF.

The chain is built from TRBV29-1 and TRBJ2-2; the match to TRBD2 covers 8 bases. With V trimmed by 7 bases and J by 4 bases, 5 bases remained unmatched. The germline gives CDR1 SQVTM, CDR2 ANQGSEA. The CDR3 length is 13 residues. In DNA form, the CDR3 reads TGCAGCGCACTACTAGCGGTCACCGGGGAGCTGTTTTTT. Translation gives CSALLAVTGELFF.

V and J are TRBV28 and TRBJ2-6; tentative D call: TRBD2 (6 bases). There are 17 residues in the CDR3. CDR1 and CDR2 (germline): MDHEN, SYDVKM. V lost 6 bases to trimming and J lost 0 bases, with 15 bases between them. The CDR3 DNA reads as TGTGCCAGCAGGGACGGAGGGGATTACTCTGGGGCCAACGTCCTGACTTTC. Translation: CASRDGGDYSGANVLTF.

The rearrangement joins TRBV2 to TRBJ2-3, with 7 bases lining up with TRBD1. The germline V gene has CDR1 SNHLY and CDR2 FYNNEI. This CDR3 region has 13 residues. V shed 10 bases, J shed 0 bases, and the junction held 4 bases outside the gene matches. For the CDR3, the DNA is TGTGCCACTGTGGGACAGAGCACAGATACGCAGTATTTT. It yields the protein CATVGQSTDTQYF.